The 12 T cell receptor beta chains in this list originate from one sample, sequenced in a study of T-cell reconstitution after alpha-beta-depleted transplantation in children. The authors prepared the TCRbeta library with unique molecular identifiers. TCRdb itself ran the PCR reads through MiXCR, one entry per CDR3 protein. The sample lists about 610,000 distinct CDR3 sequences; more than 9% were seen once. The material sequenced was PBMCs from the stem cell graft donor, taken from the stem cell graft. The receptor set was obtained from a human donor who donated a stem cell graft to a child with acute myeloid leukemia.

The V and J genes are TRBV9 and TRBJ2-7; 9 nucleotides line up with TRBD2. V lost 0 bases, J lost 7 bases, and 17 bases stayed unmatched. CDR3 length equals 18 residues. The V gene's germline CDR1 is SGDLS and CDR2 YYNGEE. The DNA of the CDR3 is TGTGCCAGCAGCGTAGGGATAGCGGGAGCCCCTCTATGGACGGAGCAGTACTTC. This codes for CASSVGIAGAPLWTEQYF.

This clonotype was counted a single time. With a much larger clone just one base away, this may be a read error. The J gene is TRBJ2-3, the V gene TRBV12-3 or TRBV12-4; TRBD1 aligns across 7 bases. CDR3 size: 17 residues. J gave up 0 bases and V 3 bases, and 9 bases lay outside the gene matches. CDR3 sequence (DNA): TGTGCCAGCAGTTTGACAGGGAGACCACCTAGCACAGATACGCAGTATTTT. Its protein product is CASSLTGRPPSTDTQYF.

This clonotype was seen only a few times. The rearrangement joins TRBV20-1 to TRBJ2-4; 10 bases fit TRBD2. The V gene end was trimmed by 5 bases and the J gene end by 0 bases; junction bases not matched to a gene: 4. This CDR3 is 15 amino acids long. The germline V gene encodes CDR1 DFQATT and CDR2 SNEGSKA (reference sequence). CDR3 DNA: TGCAGTGCTCCTAGCGGGAGCTTAGCCAAAAACATTCAGTACTTC. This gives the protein CSAPSGSLAKNIQYF.

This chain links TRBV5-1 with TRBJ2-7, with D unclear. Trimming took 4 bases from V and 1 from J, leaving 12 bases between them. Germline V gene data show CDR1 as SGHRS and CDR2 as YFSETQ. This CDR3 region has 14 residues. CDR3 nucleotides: TGCGCCAGCAGCGGTCAATTGGATTCCTACGAGCAGTACTTC. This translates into CASSGQLDSYEQYF.

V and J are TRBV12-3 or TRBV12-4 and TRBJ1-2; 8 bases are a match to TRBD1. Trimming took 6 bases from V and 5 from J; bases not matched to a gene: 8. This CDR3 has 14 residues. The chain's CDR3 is CASSDAGGGYGYTF. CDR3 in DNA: TGTGCCAGCAGCGACGCAGGGGGCGGGTATGGCTACACCTTC.

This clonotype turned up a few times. The CDR3 coding sequence is TGTGCCAGCAGCCCGGGGATACCTCCGCGGGAGCTGTTTTTT. Residues: CASSPGIPPRELFF. The rearrangement links TRBV3-1 to TRBJ2-2; possible D gene TRBD2, 5 bases. Trimming shortened V by 4 bases and J by 9 bases, and 15 bases separated the two germline ends. In germline, CDR1 is LGHDT, CDR2 YNNKEL (reference sequence). The CDR3 covers 14 residues.

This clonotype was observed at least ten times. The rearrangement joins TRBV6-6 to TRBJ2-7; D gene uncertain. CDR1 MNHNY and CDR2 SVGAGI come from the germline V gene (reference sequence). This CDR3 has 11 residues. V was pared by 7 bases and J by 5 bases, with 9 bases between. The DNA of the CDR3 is TGTGCCAGCACTAGGGCCAACGAGCAGTACTTC. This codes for CASTRANEQYF.

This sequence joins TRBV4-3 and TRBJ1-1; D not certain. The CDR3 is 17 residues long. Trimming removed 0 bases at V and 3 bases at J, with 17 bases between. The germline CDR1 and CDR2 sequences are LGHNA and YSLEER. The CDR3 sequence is CASSQERASIGYTEAFF. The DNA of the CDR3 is TGCGCCAGCAGCCAAGAGAGGGCTAGCATAGGGTACACTGAAGCTTTCTTT.

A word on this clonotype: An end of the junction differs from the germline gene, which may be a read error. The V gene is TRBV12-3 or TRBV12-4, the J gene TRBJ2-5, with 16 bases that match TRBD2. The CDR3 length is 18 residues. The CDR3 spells CTSSSGLAGGVGQETQYF. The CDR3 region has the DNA TGTACCAGCAGCTCGGGACTAGCGGGAGGGGTCGGCCAAGAGACCCAGTACTTC.

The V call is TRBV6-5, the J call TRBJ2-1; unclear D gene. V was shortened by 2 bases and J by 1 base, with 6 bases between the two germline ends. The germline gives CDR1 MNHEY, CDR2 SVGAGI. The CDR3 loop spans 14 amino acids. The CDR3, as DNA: TGTGCCAGCAGTTACGGTGGGTCCTACAATGAGCAGTTCTTC. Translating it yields CASSYGGSYNEQFF.

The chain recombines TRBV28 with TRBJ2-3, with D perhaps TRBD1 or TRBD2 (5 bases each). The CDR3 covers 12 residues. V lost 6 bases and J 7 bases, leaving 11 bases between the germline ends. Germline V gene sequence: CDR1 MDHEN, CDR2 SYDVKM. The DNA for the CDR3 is TGTGCCAGCAGCCCGGGACCACATACGCAGTATTTT. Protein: CASSPGPHTQYF.

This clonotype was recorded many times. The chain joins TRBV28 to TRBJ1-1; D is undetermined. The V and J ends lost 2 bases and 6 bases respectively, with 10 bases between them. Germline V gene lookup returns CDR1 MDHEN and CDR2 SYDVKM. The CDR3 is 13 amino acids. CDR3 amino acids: CASSLPDPPEAFF. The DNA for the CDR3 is TGTGCCAGCAGTTTACCCGATCCGCCTGAAGCTTTCTTT.